Detailed here is one T cell receptor beta chain. This record belongs to a study of T cell changes during pregnancy in multiple sclerosis. Produced via immunoSEQ multiplex PCR; TCRdb's table is partial and in-frame only. This table has about 36,000 clones, 75% to 90% appearing once. V gave up 3 bases and J gave up 2 bases, with 7 bases separating them. Germline V gene lookup returns CDR1 MDHEN and CDR2 SYDVKM. There are 13 residues in the CDR3. V is TRBV28 and J is TRBJ1-1; D uncertain. The TCR originated in a female donor with multiple sclerosis, enrolled in a pregnancy study. The sequences come from CD8+ T cells from peripheral blood mononuclear cells, collected in the third trimester of pregnancy. This CDR3 is CASSFGSNTEAFF. The CDR3 DNA is TGTGCCAGCAGTTTCGGGTCTAACACTGAAGCTTTCTTT.